This T cell receptor (beta chain) was observed in a study of cytomegalovirus exposure and HLA in healthy donors listed by TCRdb under 2017. Background for the entire study: A later analysis indicated that the roughly 120 validation repertoires were generated on the platform also employed for the 600 to 750 repertoires of the first cohort. The study aimed to test whether signatures of past pathogen exposure could be identified by cataloging public T cell receptors. In addition to the first cohort of 666 subjects, a separate validation cohort of over 90 different subjects was used. High-throughput TCR immunosequencing, statistical association of individual TCRs with disease status, and machine learning were combined to predict cytomegalovirus infection status. General conclusions and limits of the study: The authors suggested that the approach could potentially be extended to other disease states and immunological phenotypes. A later analysis found that TCRs clustered in the first cohort also tended to co-occur in the 95 to 150 validation repertoires, with 94% of cluster scores above 0. In vitro tests confirmed that three of the cytomegalovirus-associated TCR beta chains recognize cytomegalovirus antigens. The classifier was reported to diagnose cytomegalovirus status with high specificity and sensitivity in both the original and validation cohorts. Most TCR sequences were observed very rarely across donors, whereas some public TCRs were present in many individuals. The study listed 164 TCR beta chains as associated with cytomegalovirus. A later analysis had no HLA typing for the validation cohort, so co-occurrence there was scored across all 120 or so repertoires.

From V the trimming removes 6 bases and from J it removes 5 bases, while the gene matches leave 1 base of the junction unaccounted for. The germline V gene specifies SQVTM as CDR1 and ANQGSEA as CDR2. Inclusive of the bounding cysteine and phenylalanine, the CDR3 is 11 residues long. Of all the DNA, just the CDR3 is kept, 33 bases in frame from base 1. Library preparation was by the immunoSEQ multiplex PCR assay. The study's own analysis went as follows. To diagnose cytomegalovirus status from the catalog of TCR beta chain sequences, a statistical classification framework was built. Sourced from immuneACCESS, this table was stored by TCRdb with only in-frame sequences that have V and J called. A share of the clones is absent; for the studies checked, an unresolved V gene accounts for under half, and the remainder has no known explanation. V and J calls and clone size come straight from that table; D and trimming were deduced from the DNA. Across this sample there are 55,000 to 75,000 clones, with over 90% seen only once. In total, the top ten clones hold roughly 5.2% of the sample.

This clone appeared a single time. No cognate antigen has been identified for it. No base quality information exists; no much larger clone differs at one position. Donors formed part of the validation cohort, which comprised 120 subjects and was distinct from the first cohort of 666 subjects. The chain links TRBV29-1 with TRBJ2-5; 9 of the junction bases match TRBD1. Sequencing was carried out using PBMCs. The TCR comes from a man aged 18 to 30 in good health and CMV-seropositive. This receptor has the CDR3 CSVGQGETQYF. DNA sequence: TGCAGCGTCGGACAGGGGGAGACCCAGTACTTC. With the portions outside the CDR3 filled from the reference TRBV29-1 and TRBJ2-5 genes, the complete variable region becomes SAVISQKPSRDICQRGTSLTIQCQVDSQVTMMFWYRQQPGQSLTLIATANQGSEATYESGFVIDKFPISRPNLTFSTLTVSNMSPEDSSIYLCSVGQGETQYFGPGTRLLVL.